Listed here are 24 T cell receptor beta chains from one sample, sequenced in a study of radiotherapy plus CTLA-4 blockade in lung cancer. Measured with immunoSEQ multiplex PCR; TCRdb has only the in-frame clones, and not every one. The data hold around 72,000 clones, with around four fifths observed a single time. The sample was peripheral blood, taken from a patient treated with radiotherapy plus ipilimumab. The receptors originated from a human donor with non-small cell lung cancer who had a complete response to radiotherapy plus ipilimumab.

The chain has TRBV11-3 and TRBJ2-3; TRBD2 matches at 9 bases. The V segment lost 8 bases and the J segment 6 bases; nucleotides outside the gene matches: 12. Germline V CDR1 and CDR2: SGHNT, YENEEA. The CDR3 totals 15 residues. The CDR3 nucleotides read TGTGCCAGCGGCGCAATGGCGGGAGGGCGGGATACGCAGTATTTT. It specifies CASGAMAGGRDTQYF.

The rearrangement links TRBV6-5 to TRBJ2-4; weak D call: TRBD1 (6 bases). This CDR3 is 15 amino acids long. Per the germline V gene, CDR1 is MNHEY and CDR2 is SVGAGI. Deletions cut 2 bases from V and 4 bases from J, with 12 bases between. The CDR3: CASSYEYRGKNIQYF. The CDR3 DNA follows: TGTGCCAGCAGTTACGAGTATAGGGGGAAAAACATTCAGTACTTC.

The CDR3 loop is CASSIDAGRPSGGPTGELFF. CDR3 coding DNA: TGTGCCAGTAGTATAGATGCGGGGCGCCCCAGCGGGGGCCCCACCGGGGAGCTGTTTTTT. The gene calls are TRBV19 and TRBJ2-2; 8 bases agree with TRBD2. Germline V gives CDR1 LNHDA, CDR2 SQIVND (reference sequence). The trim removed 0 bases at V and 4 bases at J, leaving 16 bases unmatched. The CDR3 runs 20 residues.

The chain recombines TRBV9 with TRBJ1-2, with D tentatively TRBD1 (6 bases). Per the germline V gene, CDR1 is SGDLS and CDR2 is YYNGEE. Trimming shortened V by 0 bases and J by 4 bases, and 10 bases separated the two germline ends. The CDR3 sequence is 14 residues long. For the CDR3, the DNA is TGTGCCAGCAGCGTAGGGGGGCAGAGCTATGGCTACACCTTC. Translating gives CASSVGGQSYGYTF. Drawing the rest from reference TRBV9 and TRBJ1-2, the complete variable domain is DSGVTQTPKHLITATGQRVTLRCSPRSGDLSVYWYQQSLDQGLQFLIQYYNGEERAKGNILERFSAQQFPDLHSELNLSSLELGDSALYFCASSVGGQSYGYTFGSGTRLTVV.

The rearrangement links TRBV15 to TRBJ2-2; D remains unclear. Germline-derived CDR1 and CDR2 are LNHNV and YYDKDF (reference sequence). CDR3 length: 16 residues. Between the trimmed V and J ends, which lost 5 bases and 3 bases, there was a span of 16 bases. In DNA, the CDR3 is TGTGCCACCAGCCTTCAAGGAAGGCTCTACACCGGGGAGCTGTTTTTT. Its protein product is CATSLQGRLYTGELFF.

V usage is TRBV7-2 and J usage is TRBJ2-1, with 10 bases that match TRBD2. The CDR3 has 16 residues. CDR1 and CDR2 from the germline V gene are SGHTA and FQGNSA. The V and J ends lost 1 base and 7 bases, in that order; junction bases with no gene match: 7. As DNA, the CDR3 is TGTGCCAGCAGCTTAGAGAGCGGGAGGGCCAGGAATGAGCAGTTCTTC. Amino acids: CASSLESGRARNEQFF.

A few counts support this clone. The rearrangement links TRBV19 to TRBJ2-5; D remains ambiguous. CDR1 is LNHDA, CDR2 SQIVND, per germline (reference sequence). Trimming shortened V by 3 bases and J by 1 base, and 9 bases separated the two germline ends. CDR3 length equals 14 residues. CDR3 in amino acids: CASSIQRTQETQYF. CDR3 bases: TGTGCCAGTAGTATCCAGAGGACCCAAGAGACCCAGTACTTC.

This clone was counted a single time. The chain combines TRBV27 with TRBJ1-3; 8 bases are shared with TRBD1. This CDR3 spans 17 amino acids. CDR1 is MNHEY, CDR2 SMNVEV, per germline (reference sequence). Trimming removed 8 bases from V and 0 bases from J; junction bases left unmatched: 12. The CDR3 loop reads CASAARDRTFSGNTIYF. CDR3 bases: TGTGCCAGCGCCGCCCGGGACAGGACCTTCTCTGGAAACACCATATATTTT.

This chain uses TRBV9 with TRBJ1-2; 7 bases fit TRBD1. There are 13 residues in the CDR3. V was clipped by 0 bases and J by 5 bases; unmatched bases: 1. Per germline, CDR1 SGDLS and CDR2 YYNGEE. CDR3 sequence (DNA): TGTGCCAGCAGCGTAGGACAGGGATATGGCTACACCTTC. This translates into CASSVGQGYGYTF.

The chain carries TRBV6-1 and TRBJ1-2, with D perhaps TRBD1 (5 bases). The germline V gene encodes CDR1 MNHNS and CDR2 SASEGT. The CDR3 spans 13 residues. Between the trimmed V and J ends, which lost 5 bases and 4 bases, there was a span of 11 bases. The CDR3 reads CASSSRQGYGYTF. In DNA form, the CDR3 reads TGTGCCAGCAGTTCGCGGCAGGGCTATGGCTACACCTTC.

This clone has a single count. The chain carries TRBV29-1 and TRBJ1-3, with 7 bases that match TRBD1. CDR1 SQVTM and CDR2 ANQGSEA come from the germline V gene. The CDR3 is 15 residues long. V lost 4 bases to trimming and J lost 0 bases; unmatched junction nucleotides: 6. The DNA of the CDR3 is TGCAGCGTTGGGAAGGGACAGAGCTCTGGAAACACCATATATTTT. It specifies CSVGKGQSSGNTIYF.

The rearrangement uses TRBV9 and TRBJ1-3; no definite D call. The germline V and J ends were trimmed by 3 bases and 3 bases, with 13 bases remaining between them. The CDR3 has 15 amino acids. In germline, CDR1 is SGDLS, CDR2 YYNGEE. CDR3 in DNA: TGTGCCAGCAGCGCGTCTCCCCGGGGTGGAAACACCATATATTTT. This codes for CASSASPRGGNTIYF.

V gene TRBV6-5 combines with J gene TRBJ1-2, with 9 nucleotides matching TRBD1. CDR1 and CDR2 (germline): MNHEY, SVGAGI. The ends lost 2 bases at V and 5 bases at J; junction bases unmatched: 3. The CDR3 totals 14 residues. CDR3: CASSYATGGYGYTF. DNA of the CDR3: TGTGCCAGCAGTTACGCGACAGGGGGTTATGGCTACACCTTC.

The chain employs TRBV19 and TRBJ1-1; TRBD1 matches at 7 bases. Germline CDR1 reads LNHDA; CDR2 reads SQIVND (reference sequence). V lost 4 bases to trimming and J lost 5 bases; unmatched junction nucleotides: 10. The CDR3 runs to 15 residues. The CDR3 bases are TGTGCCAGTAGTAGCTATAGGGGGCGGAGAACTGAAGCTTTCTTT. It translates to CASSSYRGRRTEAFF. The full variable domain, with the rest looked up from reference TRBV19 and TRBJ1-1, is DGGITQSPKYLFRKEGQNVTLSCEQNLNHDAMYWYRQDPGQGLRLIYYSQIVNDFQKGDIAEGYSVSREKKESFPLTVTSAQKNPTAFYLCASSSYRGRRTEAFFGQGTRLTVV.

The CDR3 here is CAWSGSLLYGYTF. The CDR3 bases are TGTGCCTGGAGTGGGAGTTTACTCTATGGCTACACCTTC. The J gene is TRBJ1-2, the V gene TRBV30, with D uncertain. The CDR3 spans 13 residues. Deletions cut 1 base from V and 4 bases from J, with 10 bases between. CDR1 is GTSNPN, CDR2 SVGIG, per germline (reference sequence).

This clone appeared a few times. The chain has TRBV13 and TRBJ1-3; D may be TRBD1 (5 bases). The CDR3 contains 15 residues. V was pared by 8 bases and J by 4 bases, with 18 bases between. Germline CDR1 PRHDT, CDR2 FYEKMQ (reference sequence). The CDR3 is CASHDQGVRGNTIYF. The CDR3 bases are TGTGCCAGCCACGACCAGGGAGTGAGGGGAAACACCATATATTTT.

The rearrangement links TRBV7-2 to TRBJ2-7; unclear D gene. CDR1 SGHTA and CDR2 FQGNSA come from the germline V gene. The length of the CDR3 is 13 residues. The V end was cut by 1 base, the J end by 5 bases, with 9 bases between. The DNA for the CDR3 is TGTGCCAGCAGCTTAGAGAGTGGCCACGAGCAGTACGTC. This gives the protein CASSLESGHEQYV.

This rearrangement joins TRBV6-5 to TRBJ2-1; D unresolved. This CDR3 has 14 residues. The germline CDR1 and CDR2 sequences are MNHEY and SVGAGI. V gave up 4 bases and J gave up 2 bases, with 9 bases separating them. The CDR3 DNA reads as TGTGCCAGCAGTTTGGCCATTACCTACAATGAGCAGTTCTTC. This gives the protein CASSLAITYNEQFF.

V and J are TRBV2 and TRBJ1-5, with 7 bases aligning to TRBD1. V lost 1 base to trimming and J lost 0 bases; unmatched junction nucleotides: 6. Germline lookup yields CDR1 SNHLY and CDR2 FYNNEI. There are 17 residues in the CDR3. The CDR3 region is CASSEGQGPYSNQPQHF. The CDR3 DNA sequence: TGTGCCAGCAGTGAAGGACAGGGACCTTATAGCAATCAGCCCCAGCATTTT.

The rearrangement uses TRBV11-2 and TRBJ1-1, with a weak D call TRBD1 (5 bases). The V gene's germline CDR1 is SGHAT and CDR2 FQNNGV. The CDR3 runs to 14 residues. V was clipped by 5 bases and J by 1 base, with 11 bases between them. In DNA form, the CDR3 reads TGTGCCAGCAGCCTCGGGACGGCGAACACTGAAGCTTTCTTT. Its protein product is CASSLGTANTEAFF. The full variable domain, its missing parts supplied by reference TRBV11-2 and TRBJ1-1, is EAGVAQSPRYKIIEKRQSVAFWCNPISGHATLYWYQQILGQGPKLLIQFQNNGVVDDSQLPKDRFSAERLKGVDSTLKIQPAKLEDSAVYLCASSLGTANTEAFFGQGTRLTVV.

This chain links TRBV29-1 with TRBJ1-5; D unresolved. Germline values: CDR1 SQVTM, CDR2 ANQGSEA. The CDR3 extends over 14 amino acids. V was shortened by 6 bases and J by 3 bases, with 15 bases between the two germline ends. CDR3 amino acids: CSVVDGDLNQPQHF. The CDR3 DNA is TGCAGCGTGGTCGACGGAGATCTCAATCAGCCCCAGCATTTT.

The chain combines TRBV7-9 with TRBJ2-1; TRBD1 agrees at 7 bases. Germline CDR1 is SEHNR and CDR2 is FQNEAQ (reference sequence). The CDR3 sequence is 14 residues long. V lost 4 bases to trimming and J lost 6 bases; unmatched junction nucleotides: 6. The CDR3: CASSYPRGLNEQFF. As DNA, the CDR3 is TGTGCCAGCAGCTATCCAAGGGGGCTCAATGAGCAGTTCTTC.

The chain carries TRBV18 and TRBJ2-7; D is undetermined. The CDR3 runs 11 residues. Germline-derived CDR1 and CDR2 are KGHSH and LQKENI. The CDR3 nucleotides read TGTGCCAGCTCACCAAGACCCGCTGAGGAGGTC. Residues: CASSPRPAEEV.

The V gene is TRBV2, the J gene TRBJ2-4; perhaps TRBD2 as D (6 bases). This CDR3 has 14 residues. The germline V gene encodes CDR1 SNHLY and CDR2 FYNNEI. V dropped 6 bases and J dropped 1 base, with 10 bases sitting between them. The CDR3 reads CASRRGEAKNIQYF. The CDR3 DNA reads TGTGCCAGCAGGCGGGGAGAGGCCAAAAACATTCAGTACTTC.